This T cell receptor (beta chain) was recorded in a study of naive and memory T cell subsets. The beta constant-region primer was an equimolar mix of two oligonucleotides covering TRBC1 and TRBC2. Ligated cDNA was amplified by four rounds of PCR with nested alpha and beta constant-region primers and SP2. TCRdb redid the calling of the UMI-ligation and nested PCR reads with MiXCR, one entry per CDR3 protein. This sample carries just over 80,000 distinct CDR3 sequences, about 9.9% of them seen once, and the ten largest clones take over 0.95%. This clonotype was seen at least ten times. Antigen specificity is unknown. Study-wide results and limits: Each distinct alpha or beta sequence counts as one clonotype.

The sequence was collected from a human donor in good health. Sequencing was done on a sample of naive CD8+ T cells from blood.

CDR3 sequence reads: CSANSGSAYEQYF. The CDR3 nucleotides are TGCAGTGCTAATAGCGGGAGCGCCTACGAGCAGTACTTC. The chain joins TRBV20-1 to TRBJ2-7; 9 bases are a match to TRBD2. V shed 4 bases and J 2 bases; nucleotides not matched to a gene: 3. This CDR3 is built from 13 residues. Looked up from germline, CDR1 is DFQATT and CDR2 is SNEGSKA (reference sequence).